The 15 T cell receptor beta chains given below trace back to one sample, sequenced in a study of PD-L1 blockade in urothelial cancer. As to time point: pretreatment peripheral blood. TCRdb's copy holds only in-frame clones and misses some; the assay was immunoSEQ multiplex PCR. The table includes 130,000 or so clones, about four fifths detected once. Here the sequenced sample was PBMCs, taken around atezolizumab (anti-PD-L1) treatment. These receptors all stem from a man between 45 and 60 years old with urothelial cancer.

The CDR3 here is CASSQGQGAQGANVLTF. The CDR3, as DNA: TGTGCCAGCAGCCAGGGACAGGGGGCGCAAGGGGCCAACGTCCTGACTTTC. The chain carries TRBV7-9 and TRBJ2-6, with 12 bases that match TRBD1. V was clipped by 5 bases and J by 4 bases; unmatched bases: 6. CDR3 length equals 17 residues. Germline lookup yields CDR1 SEHNR and CDR2 FQNEAQ (reference sequence). Filled out from reference TRBV7-9 and TRBJ2-6, the complete variable domain reads DTGVSQNPRHKITKRGQNVTFRCDPISEHNRLYWYRQTLGQGPEFLTYFQNEAQLEKSRLLSDRFSAERPKGSFSTLEIQRTEQGDSAMYLCASSQGQGAQGANVLTFGAGSRLTVL.

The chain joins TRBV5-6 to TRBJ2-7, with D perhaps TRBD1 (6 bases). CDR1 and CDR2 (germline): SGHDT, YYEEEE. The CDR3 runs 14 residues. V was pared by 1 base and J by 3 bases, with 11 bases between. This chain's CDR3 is CASSLPLQGYEQYF. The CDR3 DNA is TGTGCCAGCAGCTTGCCTCTACAGGGCTACGAGCAGTACTTC.

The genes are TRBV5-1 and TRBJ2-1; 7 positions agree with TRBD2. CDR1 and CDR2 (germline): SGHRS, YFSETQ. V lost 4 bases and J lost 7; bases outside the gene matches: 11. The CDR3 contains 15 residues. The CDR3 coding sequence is TGCGCCAGCAGCCCCTCTAGCGGCCCATTGAATGAGCAGTTCTTC. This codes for CASSPSSGPLNEQFF.

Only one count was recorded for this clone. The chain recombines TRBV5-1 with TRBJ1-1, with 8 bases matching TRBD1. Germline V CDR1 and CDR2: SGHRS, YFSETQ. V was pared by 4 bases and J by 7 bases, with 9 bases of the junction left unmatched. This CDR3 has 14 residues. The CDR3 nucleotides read TGCGCCAGCAGCGGAGGGACAGGCGTACTTGAAGCTTTCTTT. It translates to CASSGGTGVLEAFF.

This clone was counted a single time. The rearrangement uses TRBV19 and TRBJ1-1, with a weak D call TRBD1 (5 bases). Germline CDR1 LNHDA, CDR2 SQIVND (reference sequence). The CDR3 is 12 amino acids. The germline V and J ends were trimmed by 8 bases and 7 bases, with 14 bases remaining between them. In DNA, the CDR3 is TGTGCCAGTGGTGACAGTGACTTTGAAGCTTTCTTT. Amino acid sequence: CASGDSDFEAFF.

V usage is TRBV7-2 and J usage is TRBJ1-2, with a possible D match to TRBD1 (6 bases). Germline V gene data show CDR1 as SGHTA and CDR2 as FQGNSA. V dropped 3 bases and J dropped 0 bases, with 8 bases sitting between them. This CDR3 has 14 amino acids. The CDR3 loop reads CASSFGTTNYGYTF. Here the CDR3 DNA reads TGTGCCAGCAGCTTTGGGACAACTAACTATGGCTACACCTTC.

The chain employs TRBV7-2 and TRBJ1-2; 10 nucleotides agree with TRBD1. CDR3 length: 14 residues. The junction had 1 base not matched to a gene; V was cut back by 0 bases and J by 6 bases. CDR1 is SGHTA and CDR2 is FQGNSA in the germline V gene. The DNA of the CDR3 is TGTGCCAGCAGCTTAGCGGACAGGGGGGATGGCTACACCTTC. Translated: CASSLADRGDGYTF.

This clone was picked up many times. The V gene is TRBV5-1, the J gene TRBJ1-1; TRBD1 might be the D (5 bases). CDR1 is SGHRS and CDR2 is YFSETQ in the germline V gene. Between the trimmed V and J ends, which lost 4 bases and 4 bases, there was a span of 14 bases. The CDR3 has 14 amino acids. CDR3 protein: CASSEGGHGTEAFF. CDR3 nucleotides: TGCGCCAGCAGCGAGGGAGGACACGGCACTGAAGCTTTCTTT.

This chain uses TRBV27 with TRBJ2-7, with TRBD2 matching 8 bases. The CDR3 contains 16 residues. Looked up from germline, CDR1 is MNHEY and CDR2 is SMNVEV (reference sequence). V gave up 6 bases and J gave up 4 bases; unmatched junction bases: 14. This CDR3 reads CASRGGMSGSRYEQYF. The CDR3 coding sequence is TGTGCCAGCAGGGGGGGGATGAGCGGGAGTCGATACGAGCAGTACTTC.

CDR3 bases: TGTGCCAGCAGTGATTCGACTAGCGGAGGAAATGAGCAGTTCTTC. It yields the protein CASSDSTSGGNEQFF. The chain carries TRBV2 and TRBJ2-1; 9 bases map to TRBD2. Germline loops: CDR1 SNHLY, CDR2 FYNNEI. J gave up 7 bases and V 3 bases, and 7 bases lay outside the gene matches. The CDR3 runs to 15 residues. Together with reference TRBV2 and TRBJ2-1, the CDR3 gives the full variable domain: EPEVTQTPSHQVTQMGQEVILRCVPISNHLYFYWYRQILGQKVEFLVSFYNNEISEKSEIFDDQFSVERPDGSNFTLKIRSTKLEDSAMYFCASSDSTSGGNEQFFGPGTRLTVL.

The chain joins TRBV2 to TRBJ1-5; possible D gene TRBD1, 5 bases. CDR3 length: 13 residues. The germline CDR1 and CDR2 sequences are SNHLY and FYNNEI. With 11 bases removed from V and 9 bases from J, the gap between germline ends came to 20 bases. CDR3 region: CASSPAAQGPQHF. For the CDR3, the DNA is TGTGCCTCTTCTCCGGCCGCTCAGGGGCCCCAGCATTTT.

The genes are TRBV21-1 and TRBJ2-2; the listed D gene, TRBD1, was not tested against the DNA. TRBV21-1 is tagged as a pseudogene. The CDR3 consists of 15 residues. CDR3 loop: CASSRTRGINGELFF. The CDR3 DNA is TGTGCCAGCAGCAGGACCAGGGGGATTAACGGGGAGCTGTTTTTT.

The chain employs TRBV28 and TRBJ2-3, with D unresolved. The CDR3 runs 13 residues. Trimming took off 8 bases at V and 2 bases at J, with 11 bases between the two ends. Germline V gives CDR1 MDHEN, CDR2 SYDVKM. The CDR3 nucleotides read TGTGCCAGCTACTCACTGAACACAGATACGCAGTATTTT. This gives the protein CASYSLNTDTQYF.

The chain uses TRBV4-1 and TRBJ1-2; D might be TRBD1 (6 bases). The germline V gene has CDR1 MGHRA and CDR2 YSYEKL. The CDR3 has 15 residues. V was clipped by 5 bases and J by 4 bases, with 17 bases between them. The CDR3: CASSESNRDGYGYTF. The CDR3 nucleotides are TGCGCCAGCAGCGAATCGAACAGGGACGGCTATGGCTACACCTTC.

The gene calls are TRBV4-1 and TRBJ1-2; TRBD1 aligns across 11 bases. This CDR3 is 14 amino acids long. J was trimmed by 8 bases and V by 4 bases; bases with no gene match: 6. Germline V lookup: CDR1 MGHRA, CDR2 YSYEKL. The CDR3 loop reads CASSLGQGAGGYTF. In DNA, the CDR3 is TGCGCCAGCAGCCTCGGACAGGGGGCAGGAGGCTACACCTTC.